These 7 T cell receptor beta chains were sequenced from one sample in a study of shared T cell receptors in the human thymus. Assay used: immunoSEQ multiplex PCR; TCRdb lists only in-frame clones, some missing. The table shows almost 550,000 clones, with about four fifths occurring only once. These data were also filed under a second study, of human thymus T cells.

The specimen was thymocytes. Receptors were obtained from a boy in the first two years of life with a congenital heart defect.

This clone has just a few counts. This chain joins TRBV30 and TRBJ2-7; D might be TRBD1 (6 bases). Germline V gene sequence: CDR1 GTSNPN, CDR2 SVGIG (reference sequence). The CDR3 runs to 16 residues. With 3 bases removed from V and 1 base from J, the gap between germline ends came to 19 bases. CDR3 protein: CAWRGIGQQVSYEQYF. CDR3 DNA: TGTGCCTGGAGGGGGATTGGACAGCAGGTTTCCTACGAGCAGTACTTC.

This clone was seen a few times. The chain has TRBV29-1 and TRBJ2-7; 7 nucleotides agree with TRBD1. V was pared by 6 bases and J by 0 bases, with 14 bases of the junction left unmatched. CDR3 length: 16 amino acids. Germline loops: CDR1 SQVTM, CDR2 ANQGSEA. CDR3 sequence: CSVLPPGTASSYEQYF. The CDR3 DNA reads TGCAGCGTCCTCCCCCCCGGGACAGCGAGCTCCTACGAGCAGTACTTC.

This sequence joins TRBV5-1 and TRBJ1-5; no definite D call. Trimming removed 0 bases at V and 1 base at J, with 8 bases between. Germline V gene data show CDR1 as SGHRS and CDR2 as YFSETQ. The CDR3 extends over 15 amino acids. The CDR3 sequence: CASSLDLRSNQPQHF. Here the CDR3 DNA reads TGCGCCAGCAGCTTGGATCTGCGCAGCAATCAGCCCCAGCATTTT.

The V call is TRBV5-4, the J call TRBJ2-7; D is perhaps TRBD2 (6 bases). This CDR3 spans 15 amino acids. Trimming cost V 3 bases and J 2 bases, with 15 bases left between them. CDR1 and CDR2 (germline): SGHNT, YYREEE (reference sequence). This CDR3 is CASSSDGSGPYEQYF. CDR3 nucleotide sequence: TGTGCCAGCAGCTCGGACGGGAGTGGGCCCTACGAGCAGTACTTC.

The chain is built from TRBV27 and TRBJ1-1, with 8 nucleotides matching TRBD1. The germline gives CDR1 MNHEY, CDR2 SMNVEV (reference sequence). This CDR3 is built from 16 residues. Trimming removed 5 bases from V and 2 bases from J; junction bases left unmatched: 10. This chain's CDR3 is CASSPPGTGPNTEAFF. The CDR3 DNA reads TGTGCCAGCAGTCCACCAGGGACAGGCCCTAACACTGAAGCTTTCTTT.

The chain recombines TRBV5-1 with TRBJ2-1, with D possibly being TRBD2 (5 bases). This CDR3 is 13 amino acids long. Germline CDR1 and CDR2: SGHRS and YFSETQ. Trimming left V 3 bases short and J 8 bases short, with 12 bases between. The CDR3 DNA reads TGCGCCAGCAGCTCGGATAAGGGAGATGAGCAGTTCTTC. Protein: CASSSDKGDEQFF.

V usage is TRBV29-1 and J usage is TRBJ2-7; the D gene is possibly TRBD2 (6 bases). CDR1 and CDR2 (germline): SQVTM, ANQGSEA. V was clipped by 7 bases and J by 9 bases, with 25 bases between them. CDR3 length: 14 residues. The CDR3 DNA reads TGCAGCGCCGCGGGCGGGGAAGCGCCAAAGGGGCAGTACTTC. Encoded protein: CSAAGGEAPKGQYF.